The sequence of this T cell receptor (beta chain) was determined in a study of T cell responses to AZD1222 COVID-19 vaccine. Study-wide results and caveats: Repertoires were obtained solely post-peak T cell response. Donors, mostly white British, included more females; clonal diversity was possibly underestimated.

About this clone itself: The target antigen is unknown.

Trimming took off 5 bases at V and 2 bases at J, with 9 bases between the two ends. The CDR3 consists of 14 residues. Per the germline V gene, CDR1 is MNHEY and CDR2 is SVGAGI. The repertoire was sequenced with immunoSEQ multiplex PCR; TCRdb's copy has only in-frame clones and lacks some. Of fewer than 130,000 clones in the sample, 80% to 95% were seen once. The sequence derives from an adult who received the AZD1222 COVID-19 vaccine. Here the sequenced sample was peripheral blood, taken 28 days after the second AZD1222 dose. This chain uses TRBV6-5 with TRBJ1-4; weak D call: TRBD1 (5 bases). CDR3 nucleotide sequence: TGTGCCAGCAGTCCGGGGGGTACTAATGAAAAACTGTTTTTT. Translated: CASSPGGTNEKLFF.